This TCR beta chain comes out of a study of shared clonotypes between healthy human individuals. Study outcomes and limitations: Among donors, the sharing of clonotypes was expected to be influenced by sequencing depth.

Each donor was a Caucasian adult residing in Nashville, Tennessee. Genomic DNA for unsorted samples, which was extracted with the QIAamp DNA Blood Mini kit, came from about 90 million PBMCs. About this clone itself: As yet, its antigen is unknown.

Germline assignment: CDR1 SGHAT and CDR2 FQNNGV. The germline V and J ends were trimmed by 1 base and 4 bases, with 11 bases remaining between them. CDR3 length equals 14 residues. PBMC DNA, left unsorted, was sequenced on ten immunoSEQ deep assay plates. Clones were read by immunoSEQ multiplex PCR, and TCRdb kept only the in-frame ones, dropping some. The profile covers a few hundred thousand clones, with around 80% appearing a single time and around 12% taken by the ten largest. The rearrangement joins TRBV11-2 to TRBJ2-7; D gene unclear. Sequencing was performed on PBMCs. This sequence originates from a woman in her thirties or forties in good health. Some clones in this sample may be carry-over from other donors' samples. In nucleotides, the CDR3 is TGTGCCAGCAGCTTAGGTATAGGGTTGTACGAGCAGTACTTC. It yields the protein CASSLGIGLYEQYF.